The clone carrying this T cell receptor (beta chain) was seen more than once but under ten times. Its specificity is unknown. The data originate from a study of liver allograft versus peripheral blood T cells. Overall study context: The authors compared T cell receptor repertoires in transplanted livers with recipients' peripheral blood repertoires. The study, taken as a whole, reports: There were reportedly differences between T cell receptor repertoires inside liver allografts and those in peripheral blood.

TCRdb itself ran the reads through MiXCR, one entry per CDR3 protein. The sample comprises some 9,000 distinct CDR3 sequences, 15% to 20% of which are singletons, and roughly 25% rests with the top ten. V shed 6 bases and J 7 bases; nucleotides not matched to a gene: 8. The CDR3 totals 14 residues. From germline, CDR1 is SEHNR and CDR2 FQNEAQ (reference sequence). This TCR was sampled from a human patient who had a liver transplant. These T cells may partly come from the graft donor. V usage is TRBV7-9 and J usage is TRBJ1-2, with TRBD1 identical over 10 bases. The CDR3, as DNA: TGTGCCAGCAGGACAGGGGGCCCCACTGCTGGCTACACCTTC. This codes for CASRTGGPTAGYTF.